This passage covers 8 T cell receptor beta chains from one sample sequenced in a study of blood T cell dynamics during melanoma immunotherapy. Assay: immunoSEQ multiplex PCR; the TCRdb copy retains only in-frame clones and omits some. The sample contains tens of thousands of clones, about 90% of which appear only once. Time point given: pre-treatment baseline. The starting material was blood, obtained from a patient treated with checkpoint blockade. The source is a human donor with melanoma.

The chain recombines TRBV7-2 with TRBJ1-1; D not resolved. CDR1 SGHTA and CDR2 FQGNSA come from the germline V gene. The CDR3 covers 14 residues. The germline V and J ends were trimmed by 10 bases and 5 bases, with 20 bases remaining between them. CDR3 DNA: TGTGCCATCAAAGGAGGAAGGAGTAGGACTGAAGCTTTCTTT. It yields the protein CAIKGGRSRTEAFF.

V is TRBV21-1 and J is TRBJ2-5. TRBV21-1 is a listed pseudogene. The CDR3 consists of 15 residues. The CDR3: CASSKMEQAGETQYF. CDR3 nucleotide sequence: TGTGCCAGCAGCAAAATGGAACAGGCGGGAGAGACCCAGTACTTC.

The chain couples TRBV11-2 to TRBJ1-6, with a tentative D call TRBD1 (5 bases). Germline CDR1 SGHAT, CDR2 FQNNGV. V lost 8 bases and J lost 0, with 8 bases in between. There are 14 residues in the CDR3. CDR3 DNA sequence: TGTGCCAGCGGGGGGGGCTCCTATAATTCACCCCTCCACTTT. Its protein product is CASGGGSYNSPLHF.

The gene calls are TRBV5-4 and TRBJ2-7; 8 nucleotides align to TRBD2. CDR3 size: 17 residues. With V trimmed by 0 bases and J by 5 bases, 13 bases remained unmatched. Per germline, CDR1 SGHNT and CDR2 YYREEE (reference sequence). The CDR3 bases are TGTGCCAGCAGCTTGGGCTGGATGGCGGGGGGCTTCGACGAGCAGTACTTC. The encoded protein is CASSLGWMAGGFDEQYF. The whole variable domain, filled in from reference TRBV5-4 and TRBJ2-7, reads ETGVTQSPTHLIKTRGQQVTLRCSSQSGHNTVSWYQQALGQGPQFIFQYYREEENGRGNFPPRFSGLQFPNYSSELNVNALELDDSALYLCASSLGWMAGGFDEQYFGPGTRLTVT.

This rearrangement joins TRBV19 to TRBJ2-1; TRBD1 aligns across 8 bases. The CDR3 is 15 residues long. The J segment lost 9 bases and the V segment lost 7 bases, leaving 14 bases of the junction unmatched. Germline CDR1 and CDR2: LNHDA and SQIVND (reference sequence). CDR3 DNA sequence: TGTGCCAGTACCATGGGCAGGGGGCGTTTAGGTGAGCAGTTCTTC. Amino acid sequence: CASTMGRGRLGEQFF.

This clone was seen once. The chain employs TRBV5-1 and TRBJ2-1, with 11 bases matching TRBD2. The CDR3 totals 16 residues. J lost 6 bases, V lost 4 bases, and 9 bases had no gene match. Germline CDR1 reads SGHRS; CDR2 reads YFSETQ. Here the CDR3 DNA reads TGCGCCAGCAGCGTGACGACTAGCGGGGATTTCAATGAGCAGTTCTTC. Translated: CASSVTTSGDFNEQFF. Looking up the rest from reference TRBV5-1 and TRBJ2-1 gives the full variable domain: KAGVTQTPRYLIKTRGQQVTLSCSPISGHRSVSWYQQTPGQGLQFLFEYFSETQRNKGNFPGRFSGRQFSNSRSEMNVSTLELGDSALYLCASSVTTSGDFNEQFFGPGTRLTVL.

There are a few counts of this clone. This sequence joins TRBV11-3 and TRBJ2-7; 9 bases fit TRBD1. The J segment lost 1 base and the V segment lost 3 bases, leaving 10 bases of the junction unmatched. The CDR3 totals 17 residues. Germline V lookup: CDR1 SGHNT, CDR2 YENEEA. CDR3 DNA sequence: TGTGCCAGCAGCTTTCCGAGGACAGGGGCCCTTTCCTACGAGCAGTACTTC. It specifies CASSFPRTGALSYEQYF.

This clone appeared a single time. This chain connects TRBV6-6 to TRBJ1-2, with D perhaps TRBD1 (5 bases). V was shortened by 0 bases and J by 4 bases, with 15 bases between the two germline ends. Germline V gene lookup returns CDR1 MNHNY and CDR2 SVGAGI (reference sequence). The CDR3 covers 16 residues. The CDR3 DNA sequence: TGTGCCAGCAGTTACTCGAGTACAGGAAGTGGCTATGGCTACACCTTC. Protein sequence: CASSYSSTGSGYGYTF.